The subject of this entry is one T cell receptor beta chain. Its antigen is undetermined. Here the CDR3 omits its conserved ending phenylalanine or tryptophan, so a read error is the likely source. The PCR had 60 Vbeta and 13 Jbeta primers. TCRdb keeps only in-frame clones here, not all; method: immunoSEQ multiplex PCR. The sample records 100,000 to 120,000 clones, approximately 80% being singletons. This entry is derived from a study of cytomegalovirus exposure and HLA in healthy donors. The study, taken as a whole, reports: Diagnosis of cytomegalovirus status made by the classifier reportedly showed high specificity and sensitivity.

The germline V and J ends were trimmed by 8 bases and 4 bases, with 18 bases remaining between them. The CDR3 totals 15 residues. CDR1 ENHRY and CDR2 SYGVKD come from the germline V gene. Material for sequencing was PBMCs. The source of this sequence is a man younger than 45 in good health and CMV-seropositive. This chain connects TRBV10-3 to TRBJ1-3; possible D gene TRBD1, 5 bases. The CDR3 region is CAIRGGEETGNTIYL. Here the CDR3 DNA reads TGTGCCATCCGTGGGGGAGAGGAGACAGGAAACACCATATATCTT.